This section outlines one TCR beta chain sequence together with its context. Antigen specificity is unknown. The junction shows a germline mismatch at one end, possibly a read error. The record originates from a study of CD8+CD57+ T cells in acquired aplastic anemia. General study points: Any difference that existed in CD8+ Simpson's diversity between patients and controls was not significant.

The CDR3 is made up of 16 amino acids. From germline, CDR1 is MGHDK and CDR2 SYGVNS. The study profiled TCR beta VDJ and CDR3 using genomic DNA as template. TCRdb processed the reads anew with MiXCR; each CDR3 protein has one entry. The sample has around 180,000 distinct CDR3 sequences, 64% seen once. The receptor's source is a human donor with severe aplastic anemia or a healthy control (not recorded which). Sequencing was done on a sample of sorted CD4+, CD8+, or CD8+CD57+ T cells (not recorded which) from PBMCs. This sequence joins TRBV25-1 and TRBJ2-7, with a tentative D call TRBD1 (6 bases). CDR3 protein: CACSVWGAGDTYEQYF. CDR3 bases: TGTGCCTGCAGCGTTTGGGGCGCAGGGGATACCTACGAGCAGTACTTC.